This T cell receptor beta chain was identified during a study of blood T cell repertoires in COVID-19. Background on the study: There were acute and convalescent COVID-19 samples, and they came from the United States, Italy and Spain. PBMCs, B-cell-depleted T cells, or T cells provided the cDNA or gDNA that made up the material.

Clones were read by immunoSEQ multiplex PCR, and TCRdb kept only the in-frame ones, dropping some. The sample includes 200,000 to 250,000 clones, about 87% of them seen just once. Trimming removed 8 bases from V and 5 bases from J, with 13 bases in between. CDR3 length: 13 residues. Individuals drawn from 20 to 25 US areas were about 18 to 100 years old. Two negative PCRs, clearance, or symptom resolution characterized the recovered Cohort 3 donors. Sequences were obtained from PBMCs or T cells enriched from blood (not recorded which). The chain carries TRBV12-3 or TRBV12-4 and TRBJ1-5, with D perhaps TRBD1 (5 bases). This TCR was sampled from a woman under 40 who had recovered from COVID-19. In nucleotides, the CDR3 is TGTGCCAGCGGCCTCGGGGGGTATCAGCCCCAGCATTTT. Its translation: CASGLGGYQPQHF.